The 25 T cell receptor beta chains reported below all come from one sample, sequenced in a study of blood T cell repertoires in COVID-19. Sequenced by immunoSEQ multiplex PCR; TCRdb stores in-frame clones only, minus some. The sample lists about 45,000 clones, over 80% seen once, with 7% to 10% in the top ten. What was sequenced was peripheral blood. Source of these receptors: a man aged 80 or over in a cohort sampled during active COVID-19.

In nucleotides, the CDR3 is TGTGCCATCAGTCCCGACAGGGGAGTGAACGAGCAGTACTTC. It translates to CAISPDRGVNEQYF. This chain uses TRBV10-3 with TRBJ2-7; 8 positions match TRBD1. Germline assignment: CDR1 ENHRY and CDR2 SYGVKD. V shed 5 bases, J shed 5 bases, and the junction held 8 bases outside the gene matches. There are 14 residues in the CDR3.

The chain uses TRBV15 and TRBJ2-7; the match to TRBD1 covers 7 bases. CDR1 is LNHNV, CDR2 YYDKDF, per germline (reference sequence). The length of the CDR3 is 12 residues. V gave up 3 bases and J gave up 5 bases; unmatched junction bases: 1. The CDR3 DNA reads TGTGCCACCAGCAGGGACAGGCACGAGCAGTACTTC. Translation gives CATSRDRHEQYF.

Only a few counts were recorded for this clone. The chain couples TRBV7-2 to TRBJ1-1; D unclear. CDR1 is SGHTA and CDR2 is FQGNSA in the germline V gene. This CDR3 comprises 13 residues. The V and J ends lost 1 base and 1 base respectively, with 4 bases between them. In nucleotides, the CDR3 is TGTGCCAGCAGCTTAGGTCGGAACACTGAAGCTTTCTTT. Translated, it gives CASSLGRNTEAFF.

The chain uses TRBV29-1 and TRBJ1-1; unclear D gene. Trimming removed 0 bases from V and 0 bases from J, with 14 bases in between. In germline, CDR1 is SQVTM, CDR2 ANQGSEA. This CDR3 is built from 16 residues. The CDR3 region is CSVEDRPGLLNTEAFF. In DNA, the CDR3 is TGCAGCGTTGAAGATCGGCCAGGTCTTTTGAACACTGAAGCTTTCTTT.

V gene TRBV28 combines with J gene TRBJ2-1; TRBD2 matches at 10 bases. This CDR3 is built from 14 residues. The germline V gene has CDR1 MDHEN and CDR2 SYDVKM. Trimming cost V 6 bases and J 6 bases; bases outside gene matches: 5. The CDR3 is CASSPGTSVNEQFF. The DNA for the CDR3 is TGTGCCAGCAGCCCCGGGACTAGCGTCAATGAGCAGTTCTTC.

The rearrangement joins TRBV27 to TRBJ2-5; 7 nucleotides agree with TRBD1. The ends lost 10 bases at V and 5 bases at J; junction bases unmatched: 13. This CDR3 comprises 14 residues. Germline-derived CDR1 and CDR2 are MNHEY and SMNVEV (reference sequence). CDR3 region: CATRTGPVPETQYF. The CDR3 nucleotides are TGTGCCACAAGGACAGGACCGGTCCCCGAGACCCAGTACTTC.

The chain is built from TRBV19 and TRBJ2-2; 8 bases line up with TRBD2. J lost 1 base, V lost 2 bases, and 9 bases had no gene match. CDR1 is LNHDA and CDR2 is SQIVND in the germline V gene (reference sequence). This CDR3 has 18 residues. The CDR3 DNA follows: TGTGCCAGTAGTATATCAGGACTAGCTTTGGTGAACACCGGGGAGCTGTTTTTT. It codes for CASSISGLALVNTGELFF.

This clone was counted only a few times. The V and J genes are TRBV2 and TRBJ1-1; 10 positions agree with TRBD1. This CDR3 is built from 14 residues. V shed 5 bases, J shed 4 bases, and the junction held 4 bases outside the gene matches. Germline V gene lookup returns CDR1 SNHLY and CDR2 FYNNEI. The DNA of the CDR3 is TGTGCCAGCAGTATTGGACAGGGGGTCACTGAAGCTTTCTTT. Translating it yields CASSIGQGVTEAFF.

CDR3 sequence (DNA): TGTGCCAGCAGCTGGCTTGTAGCGGGAGTCTACGAGCAGTACTTC. Translating gives CASSWLVAGVYEQYF. The V call is TRBV7-9, the J call TRBJ2-7; 9 bases are a match to TRBD2. J was trimmed by 3 bases and V by 4 bases; bases with no gene match: 7. This CDR3 has 15 amino acids. Looked up from germline, CDR1 is SEHNR and CDR2 is FQNEAQ (reference sequence).

DNA for the CDR3: TGTGCCAGCAGTACGAGCGGGAGGGGCTATACCCAGAATGAGCAGTTCTTC. Amino acid sequence: CASSTSGRGYTQNEQFF. The chain carries TRBV25-1 and TRBJ2-1; 10 bases map to TRBD2. Germline V gene data show CDR1 as MGHDK and CDR2 as SYGVNS. The CDR3 sequence is 17 residues long. V shed 5 bases, J shed 7 bases, and the junction held 14 bases outside the gene matches.

This sequence joins TRBV14 and TRBJ1-5; maybe TRBD1 (5 bases). V dropped 3 bases and J dropped 3 bases, with 6 bases sitting between them. Germline V CDR1 and CDR2: SGHDN, FVKESK. This CDR3 has 13 amino acids. The CDR3 DNA is TGTGCCAGCAGCCAGACAGCCAATCAGCCCCAGCATTTT. It codes for CASSQTANQPQHF.

This chain joins TRBV18 and TRBJ1-1; 10 positions match TRBD1. Unmatched junction bases numbered 6, after V lost 6 bases and J lost 2 bases. Germline assignment: CDR1 KGHSH and CDR2 LQKENI. The CDR3 is made up of 15 amino acids. The CDR3 here is CASSRDRGHNTEAFF. CDR3 sequence (DNA): TGTGCCAGCTCGAGAGACAGGGGGCACAACACTGAAGCTTTCTTT.

The CDR3 nucleotides are TGCGCCAGCAGCCGAGAGACAGCCTTCGCGAACACCGGGGAGCTGTTTTTT. Translating gives CASSRETAFANTGELFF. The chain has TRBV4-3 and TRBJ2-2; the D gene is possibly TRBD1 (5 bases). V lost 4 bases to trimming and J lost 0 bases, with 15 bases between them. Germline CDR1 is LGHNA and CDR2 is YSLEER. There are 17 residues in the CDR3.

The chain links TRBV3-1 (or the pseudogene TRBV3-2) to TRBJ2-7, with 11 bases identical to TRBD2. Germline CDR1 reads LGHDT; CDR2 reads YNNKEL (reference sequence). The CDR3 has 14 residues. The V segment lost 4 bases and the J segment 6 bases; nucleotides outside the gene matches: 5. CDR3 coding DNA: TGTGCCAGCAGCCCACTAGCGGGGGATGGCGAGCAGTACTTC. Translation: CASSPLAGDGEQYF.

This chain joins TRBV19 and TRBJ1-5, with unresolved D. CDR3 length equals 16 residues. V was pared by 4 bases and J by 4 bases, with 17 bases between. Looked up from germline, CDR1 is LNHDA and CDR2 is SQIVND (reference sequence). The CDR3: CASSRGGSPDNQPQHF. The CDR3, as DNA: TGTGCCAGTAGTAGGGGAGGGAGCCCGGATAATCAGCCCCAGCATTTT.

This clone was seen a single time. The rearrangement links TRBV21-1 to TRBJ1-5; TRBD1 is taken as the D call from the table, unchecked against the DNA. TRBV21-1 represents a pseudogene. The CDR3 sequence is 15 residues long. This CDR3 reads CASSKQQGSNQPQHF. CDR3 nucleotide sequence: TGTGCCAGCAGCAAGCAACAGGGGAGCAATCAGCCCCAGCATTTT.

This clone has more than one count but fewer than ten. The chain combines TRBV10-3 with TRBJ2-3; TRBD2 matches 15 bases. Losses at the gene ends were 4 bases for V and 3 bases for J; bases not matched to a gene: 2. The CDR3 length is 16 residues. Per the germline V gene, CDR1 is ENHRY and CDR2 is SYGVKD. Here the CDR3 reads CAISGGLAGGTDTQYF. The CDR3, as DNA: TGTGCCATCAGTGGCGGACTAGCGGGAGGGACAGATACGCAGTATTTT.

This rearrangement joins TRBV21-1 to TRBJ2-3; the D segment call TRBD2 is taken from the table without a DNA check. TRBV21-1 corresponds to a pseudogene. CDR3 length: 19 amino acids. Written as DNA, the CDR3 is TGTGCCAGCAGCAAAACCCCGCTAGCGGGGATTCCTACCACAGATACGCAGTATTTT. Its protein is CASSKTPLAGIPTTDTQYF.

The rearrangement links TRBV11-2 to TRBJ2-3, with 8 nucleotides matching TRBD2. The CDR3 loop spans 15 amino acids. Germline V CDR1 and CDR2: SGHAT, FQNNGV. V shed 5 bases, J shed 2 bases, and the junction held 6 bases outside the gene matches. CDR3 amino acids: CASSVSGVHTDTQYF. For the CDR3, the DNA is TGTGCCAGCAGCGTTAGCGGGGTACACACAGATACGCAGTATTTT.

This rearrangement joins TRBV5-5 to TRBJ2-1; TRBD1 aligns across 7 bases. The germline CDR1 and CDR2 sequences are SGHKS and YYEKEE (reference sequence). The CDR3 is 15 amino acids. J was trimmed by 4 bases and V by 3 bases; bases with no gene match: 7. CDR3 nucleotides: TGTGCCAGCAGCTCACAGGGGAAGGGATACAATGAGCAGTTCTTC. This codes for CASSSQGKGYNEQFF.

The chain couples TRBV2 to TRBJ1-2; the match to TRBD1 covers 9 bases. Germline V CDR1 and CDR2: SNHLY, FYNNEI. The CDR3 spans 15 residues. V shed 7 bases, J shed 1 base, and the junction held 7 bases outside the gene matches. CDR3 in DNA: TGTGCCAGCATCCGGACAGGGGCGAATAACTATGGCTACACCTTC. Translated, it gives CASIRTGANNYGYTF.

V and J are TRBV10-1 and TRBJ2-5; weak D call: TRBD2 (6 bases). CDR3 length: 15 residues. Trimming shortened V by 4 bases and J by 2 bases, and 14 bases separated the two germline ends. Germline CDR1 WNHNN, CDR2 SYGVQD (reference sequence). CDR3 sequence: CASSGLVGGQETQYF. The CDR3 DNA reads as TGCGCCAGCAGTGGGCTGGTGGGGGGACAAGAGACCCAGTACTTC.

The chain couples TRBV16 to TRBJ1-3, with a weak D call TRBD1 (6 bases). Germline V gene data show CDR1 as KGHSY and CDR2 as FQNENV. The CDR3 has 16 residues. The V and J ends lost 3 bases and 0 bases respectively, with 12 bases between them. This chain's CDR3 is CASSQYQGHSGNTIYF. The CDR3 coding sequence is TGTGCCAGCAGCCAGTATCAGGGACACTCTGGAAACACCATATATTTT.

V and J are TRBV7-9 and TRBJ2-2, with a possible D match to TRBD1 (6 bases). Deletions cut 4 bases from V and 1 base from J, with 16 bases between. The CDR3 consists of 17 residues. CDR1 SEHNR and CDR2 FQNEAQ come from the germline V gene (reference sequence). CDR3 protein: CASSSPIGTQNTGELFF. The CDR3 DNA is TGTGCCAGCAGCTCCCCCATTGGGACACAGAACACCGGGGAGCTGTTTTTT.

This clone turned up a few times. For the CDR3, the DNA is TGTGCCAGCAGTCACGGGGATTCCATCCGCTACACCTTC. Amino acids: CASSHGDSIRYTF. V is TRBV6-5 and J is TRBJ1-2; D ambiguous. V was pared by 5 bases and J by 9 bases, with 16 bases between. Germline loops: CDR1 MNHEY, CDR2 SVGAGI. The CDR3 totals 13 residues.